Listed below are T cell receptor beta chains from one sample, sequenced in a study of PD-1 blockade in classical Hodgkin lymphoma. Sequencing used immunoSEQ multiplex PCR; TCRdb keeps in-frame clones, though not all of them. The table includes about 50,000 clones, roughly 90% detected once. Sequenced material: peripheral blood mononuclear cells (PBMCs), taken before the fourth cycle of nivolumab. The source is a human donor with classical Hodgkin lymphoma. The conserved cysteine and the conserved F or W are not part of the CDR3 here.

len	v_gene	j_gene	CDR3aa
16	TRBV14	TRBJ2-2	ASSQEILAFANTGELF
14	TRBV5-1	TRBJ2-1	ASSLARNGAQNEQF
13	TRBV7-9	TRBJ1-5	ASSLQGASNQPQH
13	TRBV7-2	TRBJ2-7	ASSLLAGSNYEQY
11	TRBV9	TRBJ1-1	ASSVGAGTEAF
11	TRBV2	TRBJ1-5	ASSEIPNQPQH
13	TRBV15	TRBJ1-5	ATSRDKKRGQPQH
11	TRBV28	TRBJ1-2	AIPKGRNYGYT
14	TRBV7-8	TRBJ2-1	ASSPEEGSSYNEQF
14	TRBV7-9	TRBJ2-1	ASSSRGGSSYNEQF
15	TRBV14	TRBJ1-1	ASSQESLGLLDTEAF
13	TRBV4-1	TRBJ2-1	ASSQYFDQTDEQF
12	TRBV10-3	TRBJ1-5	AIRQQGNNQPQH
13	TRBV6-4	TRBJ2-3	ASSDGQGLTDTQY
14	TRBV5-1	TRBJ1-2	ASSLGGAGANYGYT
12	TRBV5-1	TRBJ2-7	ASTVRAGRDEQY
12	TRBV6-1	TRBJ2-1	ASGTLQSYNEQF
14	TRBV7-2	TRBJ1-2	ASRDPIKSGAKGYT
11	TRBV11-2	TRBJ1-5	ASSGEGNQPQH
14	TRBV10-3	TRBJ2-2	AIRRGTGGDTGELF
12	TRBV30	TRBJ1-4	AWRTYDGNEKLF
14	TRBV5-4	TRBJ1-5	ASSLGGLSGHQPQH
11	TRBV6-5	TRBJ2-1	ASSYSMGWEQF
11	TRBV18	TRBJ2-3	ASSRLYTDTQY
13	TRBV27	TRBJ1-1	ASRFNRVPDTEAF
15	TRBV15	TRBJ2-1	ATSGLRTGGLYNEQF
12	TRBV7-3	TRBJ1-2	ASSFPRTGHGYT
14	TRBV18	TRBJ2-1	ASSPASGRTYNEQF
10	TRBV13	TRBJ1-2	ASSRGNYGYT
9	TRBV27	TRBJ2-1	ASSWGTWQF
11	TRBV18	TRBJ2-7	ASSPDGSYEQY
14	TRBV5-1	TRBJ2-2	ASSWTGLGEAGELF
13	TRBV7-9	TRBJ2-7	ASSPSGGPTYEQY
9	TRBV6-6	TRBJ2-7	ASSASYEQY
14	TRBV18	TRBJ1-1	ASSPEGQRMNTEAF